This record looks at one T cell receptor (beta chain) sequence and its context. Its antigen is as yet unknown. The sample comes from a study of a mutant IDH1 vaccine in newly diagnosed glioma. For the study at large: Once 4-6 weeks had passed after radiotherapy alone, vaccination started, or it started with temozolomide cycles. Most had both radiotherapy and temozolomide beforehand; others had only one. Study results and caveats: Whatever changes occurred in top peripheral T cell clonotypes seemed unrelated to pseudoprogression.

The V and J ends lost 5 bases and 6 bases respectively, with 13 bases between them. The length of the CDR3 is 13 residues. Germline V CDR1 and CDR2: LNHDA, SQIVND (reference sequence). The assay was immunoSEQ multiplex PCR, and TCRdb's table has in-frame clones only and misses some. The sample lists about 23,000 clones; more than 70% were seen once. The time point was: week 47, end of study. Doses of 300 ug of mutant IDH1 20-mer peptide were given with topical imiquimod. This TCR derives from a man aged 35 to 55 with glioma. This sample comprised PBMCs, obtained from a glioma patient whose treatment included an IDH1 peptide vaccine. The V call is TRBV19, the J call TRBJ1-1; a weak D match, TRBD1 (6 bases). CDR3 nucleotide sequence: TGTGCCAGTAGTTTTCTGGGGGCCGCTGAAGCTTTCTTT. This encodes CASSFLGAAEAFF.